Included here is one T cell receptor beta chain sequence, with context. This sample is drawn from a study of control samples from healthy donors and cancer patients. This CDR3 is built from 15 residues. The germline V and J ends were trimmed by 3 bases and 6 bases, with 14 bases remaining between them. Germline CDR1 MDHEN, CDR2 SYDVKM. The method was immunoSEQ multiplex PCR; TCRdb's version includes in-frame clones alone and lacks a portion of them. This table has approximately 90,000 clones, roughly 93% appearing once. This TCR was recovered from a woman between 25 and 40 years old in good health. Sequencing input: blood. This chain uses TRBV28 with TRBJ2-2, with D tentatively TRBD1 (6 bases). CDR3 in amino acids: CASSLGRGLAGELFF. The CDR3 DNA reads TGTGCCAGCAGTTTGGGCAGGGGATTAGCCGGGGAGCTGTTTTTT.